Listed below are T cell receptor beta chains from one sample, sequenced in a study of blood T cells in healthy people across ages. From the 5' RACE reads, TCRdb called clonotypes with MiXCR, one entry per CDR3 protein. This table has around 1,600,000 distinct CDR3 sequences, around 40% appearing once. The sequenced material came from blood. Receptor source: a woman aged 18-30 years in good health. Each CDR3 is given with its conserved first and last residue. The D gene is left open where the match is weak. Size is stated for part of the rows, as once, few or many counts, or as a class when the clone is expanded.

abundance,j_gene,d_gene,v_gene,CDR3aa,CDR3nt
-,TRBJ2-7,-,TRBV20-1,CSARDSSAGRTYEQYF,TGCAGTGCTAGAGATTCGTCGGCAGGTAGGACCTACGAGCAGTACTTC
many,TRBJ1-2,-,TRBV12-3/TRBV12-4,CASSDDRLGSYGYTF,TGTGCCAGCAGTGACGACCGACTGGGCAGCTATGGCTACACCTTC
-,TRBJ2-6,-,TRBV29-1,CSVVASPNVLTF,TGCAGCGTTGTTGCCAGCCCTAACGTCCTGACTTTC
-,TRBJ2-2,TRBD1,TRBV4-1,CASSLRDRTNTGELFF,TGCGCCAGCAGCCTACGGGACAGGACGAACACCGGGGAGCTGTTTTTT
many,TRBJ2-7,-,TRBV2,CAIGGQGYEQYF,TGTGCCATCGGGGGTCAGGGCTACGAGCAGTACTTC
many,TRBJ2-7,-,TRBV7-9,CASSFRGGEQYF,TGTGCCAGCAGCTTTAGGGGAGGAGAGCAGTACTTC
few,TRBJ1-4,-,TRBV4-2,CASSQGQINEKLFF,TGTGCCAGCAGCCAAGGACAGATTAATGAAAAACTGTTTTTT
-,TRBJ1-1,-,TRBV20-1,CSAPAEVGTKAFF,TGCAGTGCCCCGGCCGAAGTAGGTACAAAAGCTTTCTTT
-,TRBJ2-3,-,TRBV4-2,CASSQDTAGTDTQYF,TGTGCCAGCAGCCAAGATACAGCGGGCACAGATACGCAGTATTTT
-,TRBJ2-3,-,TRBV12-3/TRBV12-4,CASSGESATDTQYF,TGTGCCAGCAGTGGGGAGAGCGCCACAGATACGCAGTATTTT
-,TRBJ2-5,-,TRBV7-2,CASSTWTEETQYF,TGTGCCAGCAGCACCTGGACAGAAGAGACCCAGTACTTC
-,TRBJ2-5,-,TRBV6-2/TRBV6-3,CASSYAAMRQETQYF,TGTGCCAGCAGTTACGCCGCAATGAGACAAGAGACCCAGTACTTC
few,TRBJ2-7,-,TRBV4-1,CASSLSYRSSYNEQYF,TGCGCCAGCAGCCTCTCGTACCGCAGCTCCTACAATGAGCAGTACTTC
once,TRBJ1-1,TRBD1,TRBV29-1,CSVGMGQGNTEAFF,TGCAGCGTCGGCATGGGACAGGGGAACACTGAAGCTTTCTTT
-,TRBJ1-2,-,TRBV5-1,CASSLAQYAGAYGYTF,TGCGCCAGCAGCTTGGCCCAGTATGCAGGGGCCTATGGCTACACCTTC
few,TRBJ1-2,TRBD1,TRBV7-2,CASSLNRGRRNYGYTF,TGTGCCAGCAGCTTGAACAGGGGGCGCAGGAACTATGGCTACACCTTC
-,TRBJ2-2,TRBD2,TRBV27,CASKAGGYTGELFF,TGTGCCAGCAAAGCGGGAGGGTACACCGGGGAGCTGTTTTTT
-,TRBJ2-4,-,TRBV29-1,CSVRAGLTNYKQYF,TGCAGCGTCCGAGCGGGTCTGACTAACTACAAGCAGTACTTC
-,TRBJ2-1,TRBD2,TRBV28,CASRTFRLAGGYNEQFF,TGTGCCAGCCGGACTTTCCGACTAGCGGGAGGGTACAATGAGCAGTTCTTC
many,TRBJ2-1,TRBD2,TRBV12-3/TRBV12-4,CASSLVSGGWNEQFF,TGTGCCAGCAGTTTAGTTAGCGGGGGGTGGAATGAGCAGTTCTTC
-,TRBJ2-1,TRBD2,TRBV9,CASSASGLEQFF,TGTGCCAGCAGCGCTAGCGGTCTAGAGCAGTTCTTC
few,TRBJ2-5,-,TRBV29-1,CSGEQGQETQYF,TGCAGCGGGGAACAGGGCCAAGAGACCCAGTACTTC